Listed below are T cell receptor beta chains from one sample, sequenced in a study of radiation and T cells in renal cell carcinoma. TCRdb's table, derived via immunoSEQ multiplex PCR, lists solely in-frame clones and lacks some. The sample has some 120,000 clones; around 80% are singletons. Material: blood, obtained from a patient whose treatment included radiotherapy and nephrectomy. Receptors originate from a woman in her sixties with renal cell carcinoma. CDR3s include the opening cysteine and the closing phenylalanine or tryptophan. Fields, in order: J gene, D gene, V gene, clone size, CDR3 protein, CDR3 DNA. A D gene is named only where the DNA matches it firmly. The size field is filled for only some rows; it gives once, few, many or a size class.

J gene: TRBJ1-1
D gene: .
V gene: TRBV14
clone size: few
CDR3 protein: CASSHQGTNTEAFF
CDR3 DNA: TGTGCCAGCAGCCACCAGGGGACGAACACTGAAGCTTTCTTT

J gene: TRBJ1-6
D gene: .
V gene: TRBV6-6
clone size: .
CDR3 protein: CASRETGFVNSPLHF
CDR3 DNA: TGTGCCAGCAGAGAGACAGGTTTTGTGAATTCACCCCTCCACTTT

J gene: TRBJ2-7
D gene: .
V gene: TRBV9
clone size: .
CDR3 protein: CASSPYSGVNEQYF
CDR3 DNA: TGTGCCAGCAGCCCCTACTCAGGCGTAAACGAGCAGTACTTC

J gene: TRBJ2-1
D gene: .
V gene: TRBV7-9
clone size: .
CDR3 protein: CASSLAEGTHNEQFF
CDR3 DNA: TGTGCCAGCAGCTTAGCTGAGGGGACACACAATGAGCAGTTCTTC

J gene: TRBJ2-1
D gene: TRBD2
V gene: TRBV28
clone size: few
CDR3 protein: CASSSYSGRQNEQFF
CDR3 DNA: TGTGCCAGCAGTTCCTATAGCGGGAGACAGAATGAGCAGTTCTTC

J gene: TRBJ1-5
D gene: .
V gene: TRBV28
clone size: .
CDR3 protein: CASQGGNQPQHF
CDR3 DNA: TGTGCCAGCCAGGGCGGCAATCAGCCCCAGCATTTT

J gene: TRBJ2-1
D gene: .
V gene: TRBV20-1
clone size: .
CDR3 protein: CSASLDEQFF
CDR3 DNA: TGCAGTGCTAGTCTCGATGAGCAGTTCTTC

J gene: TRBJ2-2
D gene: TRBD1
V gene: TRBV19
clone size: .
CDR3 protein: CASSLWTGDTGELFF
CDR3 DNA: TGTGCCAGTAGTCTCTGGACAGGGGACACCGGGGAGCTGTTTTTT

J gene: TRBJ2-3
D gene: .
V gene: TRBV6-5
clone size: .
CDR3 protein: CASSYSSQGHTDTQYF
CDR3 DNA: TGTGCCAGCAGTTACTCGAGTCAGGGGCACACAGATACGCAGTATTTT

J gene: TRBJ2-3
D gene: TRBD2
V gene: TRBV5-1
clone size: .
CDR3 protein: CASSSPGGETDTQYF
CDR3 DNA: TGCGCCAGCAGCTCGCCCGGGGGGGAAACAGATACGCAGTATTTT

J gene: TRBJ1-1
D gene: .
V gene: TRBV6-1
clone size: .
CDR3 protein: CASSQGPEAFF
CDR3 DNA: TGTGCCAGCAGCCAGGGGCCTGAAGCTTTCTTT

J gene: TRBJ1-2
D gene: TRBD1
V gene: TRBV28
clone size: .
CDR3 protein: CASRKQGAPGYTF
CDR3 DNA: TGTGCCAGCAGGAAACAGGGGGCGCCTGGCTACACCTTC

J gene: TRBJ1-3
D gene: .
V gene: TRBV4-2
clone size: .
CDR3 protein: CASSLVEKGNTIYF
CDR3 DNA: TGTGCCAGCAGCTTGGTGGAGAAGGGAAACACCATATATTTT

J gene: TRBJ2-7
D gene: .
V gene: TRBV19
clone size: .
CDR3 protein: CASSTVPYEQYF
CDR3 DNA: TGTGCCAGTAGCACCGTTCCCTACGAGCAGTACTTC

J gene: TRBJ1-2
D gene: .
V gene: TRBV5-5
clone size: .
CDR3 protein: CASSPRQYTDGYTF
CDR3 DNA: TGTGCCAGCAGCCCAAGACAGTATACAGATGGCTACACCTTC

J gene: TRBJ2-7
D gene: .
V gene: TRBV13
clone size: once
CDR3 protein: CASSLGGALAEQYF
CDR3 DNA: TGTGCCAGCAGCTTAGGCGGGGCGTTGGCCGAGCAGTACTTC

J gene: TRBJ1-4
D gene: TRBD1
V gene: TRBV6-1
clone size: .
CDR3 protein: CASGSGGSNEKLFF
CDR3 DNA: TGTGCCAGCGGTTCAGGGGGCTCTAATGAAAAACTGTTTTTT

J gene: TRBJ2-7
D gene: .
V gene: TRBV5-1
clone size: .
CDR3 protein: CASSLGQGPAYEQYF
CDR3 DNA: TGCGCCAGCAGCTTGGGGCAGGGGCCAGCCTACGAGCAGTACTTC

J gene: TRBJ2-2
D gene: .
V gene: TRBV25-1
clone size: .
CDR3 protein: CASREWGGSGELFF
CDR3 DNA: TGTGCCAGCAGGGAATGGGGGGGCTCCGGGGAGCTGTTTTTT

J gene: TRBJ1-1
D gene: .
V gene: TRBV19
clone size: few
CDR3 protein: CATVVPTSGRSGEAFF
CDR3 DNA: TGTGCCACCGTAGTACCCACATCCGGACGGTCGGGTGAAGCTTTCTTT

J gene: TRBJ1-4
D gene: .
V gene: TRBV5-6
clone size: .
CDR3 protein: CASSLLQGRATNEKLFF
CDR3 DNA: TGTGCCAGCAGCCTACTTCAGGGGAGGGCGACTAATGAAAAACTGTTTTTT

J gene: TRBJ2-1
D gene: TRBD2
V gene: TRBV5-1
clone size: .
CDR3 protein: CASSSPTSGYNEQFF
CDR3 DNA: TGCGCCAGCAGCTCCCCGACTAGCGGGTACAATGAGCAGTTCTTC

J gene: TRBJ1-1
D gene: TRBD1
V gene: TRBV28
clone size: .
CDR3 protein: CASKGGDRLTEAFF
CDR3 DNA: TGTGCCAGCAAAGGCGGGGACAGGCTCACTGAAGCTTTCTTT

J gene: TRBJ1-5
D gene: .
V gene: TRBV6-1
clone size: few
CDR3 protein: CASKGGGRGNQPQHF
CDR3 DNA: TGTGCCAGCAAAGGTGGGGGGCGAGGCAATCAGCCCCAGCATTTT

J gene: TRBJ2-7
D gene: TRBD2
V gene: TRBV6-5
clone size: .
CDR3 protein: CASRELAKENEQYF
CDR3 DNA: TGTGCCAGCAGAGAACTAGCGAAAGAGAACGAGCAGTACTTC

J gene: TRBJ1-5
D gene: .
V gene: TRBV9
clone size: .
CDR3 protein: CASSPSGSNQPQHF
CDR3 DNA: TGTGCCAGCAGCCCCAGTGGTAGCAATCAGCCCCAGCATTTT

J gene: TRBJ1-2
D gene: .
V gene: TRBV28
clone size: .
CDR3 protein: CASSLGGYVGGYTF
CDR3 DNA: TGTGCCAGCAGTTTGGGTGGTTACGTGGGGGGCTACACCTTC

J gene: TRBJ2-3
D gene: TRBD2
V gene: TRBV9
clone size: .
CDR3 protein: CASSEPLAGGPVGTQYF
CDR3 DNA: TGTGCCAGCAGCGAGCCCCTGGCGGGAGGGCCGGTCGGTACGCAGTATTTT

J gene: TRBJ1-2
D gene: .
V gene: TRBV6-5
clone size: .
CDR3 protein: CASSYEANYGYTF
CDR3 DNA: TGTGCCAGCAGTTATGAGGCTAACTATGGCTACACCTTC

J gene: TRBJ1-3
D gene: TRBD1
V gene: TRBV7-2
clone size: .
CDR3 protein: CASSMDRSSGNTIYF
CDR3 DNA: TGTGCCAGCAGCATGGACAGGAGCTCTGGAAACACCATATATTTT

J gene: TRBJ2-7
D gene: TRBD2
V gene: TRBV2
clone size: .
CDR3 protein: CASSSGGPGGGF
CDR3 DNA: TGTGCCAGCAGCAGCGGGGGACCCGGCGGAGGCTTC

J gene: TRBJ1-6
D gene: TRBD1
V gene: TRBV6-6
clone size: .
CDR3 protein: CASSGTGKSPLHF
CDR3 DNA: TGTGCCAGCAGTGGGACAGGGAAGTCACCCCTCCACTTT

J gene: TRBJ1-2
D gene: .
V gene: TRBV7-9
clone size: .
CDR3 protein: CASSFEGGAGGYTF
CDR3 DNA: TGTGCCAGCAGCTTCGAAGGAGGGGCCGGCGGCTACACCTTC

J gene: TRBJ2-7
D gene: .
V gene: TRBV28
clone size: .
CDR3 protein: CASSRSVPYEQYF
CDR3 DNA: TGTGCCAGCAGTAGGTCCGTGCCCTACGAGCAGTACTTC

J gene: TRBJ1-2
D gene: .
V gene: TRBV2
clone size: .
CDR3 protein: CAGNRVISEGYTF
CDR3 DNA: TGTGCCGGAAACAGGGTAATATCGGAGGGCTACACCTTC

J gene: TRBJ1-2
D gene: .
V gene: TRBV5-4
clone size: .
CDR3 protein: CASSLEGTVGSYTF
CDR3 DNA: TGTGCCAGCAGCTTGGAAGGGACCGTGGGAAGCTACACCTTC

J gene: TRBJ2-2
D gene: .
V gene: TRBV7-9
clone size: once
CDR3 protein: CASSSPVRANTGELFF
CDR3 DNA: TGTGCCAGCAGCTCCCCTGTTAGGGCGAACACCGGGGAGCTGTTTTTT

J gene: TRBJ1-1
D gene: .
V gene: TRBV13
clone size: .
CDR3 protein: CASSRNRNTEAFF
CDR3 DNA: TGTGCCAGCAGCCGTAACAGGAACACTGAAGCTTTCTTT

J gene: TRBJ1-1
D gene: .
V gene: TRBV19
clone size: .
CDR3 protein: CASHPYGQPDGEWAFF
CDR3 DNA: TGTGCCAGTCATCCCTACGGACAGCCCGATGGCGAGTGGGCTTTCTTT

J gene: TRBJ1-1
D gene: .
V gene: TRBV19
clone size: .
CDR3 protein: CASSIDEQKPTEAFF
CDR3 DNA: TGTGCCAGTAGTATAGATGAACAGAAGCCCACTGAAGCTTTCTTT

J gene: TRBJ1-3
D gene: .
V gene: TRBV5-4
clone size: few
CDR3 protein: CASSRDGSGNTIYF
CDR3 DNA: TGTGCCAGCAGCCGGGACGGATCTGGAAACACCATATATTTT

J gene: TRBJ1-2
D gene: .
V gene: TRBV20-1
clone size: .
CDR3 protein: CSEQGGYTF
CDR3 DNA: TGCAGTGAGCAGGGCGGCTACACCTTC

J gene: TRBJ1-4
D gene: .
V gene: TRBV28
clone size: .
CDR3 protein: CASSLVGAGEKLFF
CDR3 DNA: TGTGCCAGCAGTTTGGTGGGGGCAGGGGAAAAACTGTTTTTT

J gene: TRBJ1-5
D gene: .
V gene: TRBV28
clone size: .
CDR3 protein: CASSFPTGSQHF
CDR3 DNA: TGTGCCAGCAGTTTCCCGACAGGAAGCCAGCATTTT

J gene: TRBJ1-1
D gene: .
V gene: TRBV28
clone size: .
CDR3 protein: CASSPTGNTEAFF
CDR3 DNA: TGTGCCAGCAGTCCTACAGGGAACACTGAAGCTTTCTTT

J gene: TRBJ2-4
D gene: TRBD1
V gene: TRBV7-6
clone size: few
CDR3 protein: CASSSDGGTGGIKGPKNIQYF
CDR3 DNA: TGTGCCAGCAGCTCCGACGGGGGGACAGGGGGCATAAAAGGTCCCAAAAACATTCAGTACTTC

J gene: TRBJ1-2
D gene: .
V gene: TRBV7-2
clone size: .
CDR3 protein: CASSQDGGMGYGYTF
CDR3 DNA: TGTGCCAGCAGCCAAGACGGGGGGATGGGCTATGGCTACACCTTC

J gene: TRBJ1-5
D gene: .
V gene: TRBV27
clone size: few
CDR3 protein: CASRPGTSNQPQHF
CDR3 DNA: TGTGCCAGCAGACCCGGAACCAGCAATCAGCCCCAGCATTTT

J gene: TRBJ1-5
D gene: .
V gene: TRBV7-2
clone size: few
CDR3 protein: CASSGSGIHQPQHF
CDR3 DNA: TGTGCCAGCAGCGGATCAGGGATACATCAGCCCCAGCATTTT

J gene: TRBJ2-3
D gene: .
V gene: TRBV5-1
clone size: .
CDR3 protein: CASSLGRNTDTQYF
CDR3 DNA: TGCGCCAGCAGCTTGGGCAGGAACACAGATACGCAGTATTTT

J gene: TRBJ2-2
D gene: .
V gene: TRBV18
clone size: .
CDR3 protein: CASSPDGYDTGELFF
CDR3 DNA: TGTGCCAGCTCACCCGATGGGTACGACACCGGGGAGCTGTTTTTT

J gene: TRBJ1-1
D gene: .
V gene: TRBV6-5
clone size: few
CDR3 protein: CASSLDRAFF
CDR3 DNA: TGTGCCAGCAGTTTGGACAGAGCTTTCTTT

J gene: TRBJ2-7
D gene: .
V gene: TRBV5-1
clone size: .
CDR3 protein: CASSAMGIGSHEQYF
CDR3 DNA: TGCGCCAGCAGCGCCATGGGGATAGGATCCCACGAGCAGTACTTC

J gene: TRBJ2-2
D gene: TRBD1
V gene: TRBV4-1
clone size: once
CDR3 protein: CASSQMTGAHGELFF
CDR3 DNA: TGCGCCAGCAGCCAGATGACAGGGGCGCACGGGGAGCTGTTTTTT

J gene: TRBJ2-5
D gene: .
V gene: TRBV30
clone size: .
CDR3 protein: CAWSVHRKGTETQYF
CDR3 DNA: TGTGCCTGGAGTGTTCACCGCAAGGGGACGGAGACCCAGTACTTC

J gene: TRBJ2-3
D gene: TRBD2
V gene: TRBV19
clone size: .
CDR3 protein: CASTDSSGRTDTQYF
CDR3 DNA: TGTGCCAGTACCGATTCTAGCGGGAGAACAGATACGCAGTATTTT

J gene: TRBJ2-1
D gene: TRBD2
V gene: TRBV5-5
clone size: .
CDR3 protein: CASSNGLGGSYNEQFF
CDR3 DNA: TGTGCCAGCAGCAACGGACTAGGAGGGTCCTACAATGAGCAGTTCTTC

J gene: TRBJ1-1
D gene: .
V gene: TRBV7-6
clone size: .
CDR3 protein: CASSLIEGMNTEAFF
CDR3 DNA: TGTGCCAGCAGCTTAATCGAGGGGATGAACACTGAAGCTTTCTTT

J gene: TRBJ2-7
D gene: TRBD1
V gene: TRBV6-1
clone size: .
CDR3 protein: CASSASGGGRREQYF
CDR3 DNA: TGTGCCAGCAGCGCATCAGGGGGCGGCCGACGCGAGCAGTACTTC

J gene: TRBJ2-5
D gene: .
V gene: TRBV11-2
clone size: .
CDR3 protein: CASSWGPGGETQYF
CDR3 DNA: TGTGCCAGCAGTTGGGGCCCCGGAGGGGAGACCCAGTACTTC